The 31 T cell receptor beta chains in this list originate from one sample, sequenced in a study of CD8 T cells in Susac syndrome. Random hexamers were used to reverse transcribe about 0.5 to 1 ug of RNA. From the immunoSEQ multiplex PCR reads, TCRdb called clonotypes with MiXCR, one entry per CDR3 protein. The table shows approximately 110,000 distinct CDR3 sequences, with about 93% occurring only once. The sample comprised CD4+ T cells from PBMCs. The receptors come from a human donor in good health.

The V gene is TRBV20-1, the J gene TRBJ2-7, with 13 bases that match TRBD2. The CDR3 is 14 residues long. Losses at the gene ends were 5 bases for V and 2 bases for J; bases not matched to a gene: 3. The germline V gene has CDR1 DFQATT and CDR2 SNEGSKA (reference sequence). The CDR3 reads CSAWTSGRAYEQYF. The CDR3 nucleotides read TGCAGTGCTTGGACTAGCGGGAGAGCCTACGAGCAGTACTTC.

The rearrangement links TRBV11-2 to TRBJ2-6; 9 bases fit TRBD1. Trimming cost V 5 bases and J 4 bases; bases outside gene matches: 12. The CDR3 has 18 amino acids. CDR1 is SGHAT, CDR2 FQNNGV, per germline. DNA for the CDR3: TGTGCCAGCAGCAAGACTACAGGGGGCGCTACCGGGGCCAACGTCCTGACTTTC. It translates to CASSKTTGGATGANVLTF.

The gene calls are TRBV6-5 and TRBJ2-1; the D gene is possibly TRBD2 (5 bases). Trimming cost V 4 bases and J 10 bases, with 20 bases left between them. Germline V CDR1 and CDR2: MNHEY, SVGAGI. CDR3 length: 15 residues. CDR3 loop: CASSSFSSSGEEQFF. The CDR3 DNA follows: TGTGCCAGCAGTTCCTTTTCCAGCAGCGGTGAGGAGCAGTTCTTC.

The chain recombines TRBV12-3 or TRBV12-4 with TRBJ2-1; 13 bases match TRBD2. The V and J ends lost 1 base and 8 bases, in that order; junction bases with no gene match: 14. CDR3 length: 19 residues. CDR3 nucleotides: TGTGCCAGCAGTTTAGTTCAGGGACTAGCGGGGAGGGAGGGGGATGAGCAGTTCTTC. It codes for CASSLVQGLAGREGDEQFF.

The V gene is TRBV7-2, the J gene TRBJ2-7, with TRBD1 matching over 10 bases. The CDR3 spans 14 residues. With 4 bases clipped from V and 6 bases from J, the junction kept 6 bases outside the gene matches. The germline gives CDR1 SGHTA, CDR2 FQGNSA. The CDR3 reads CASSSDRGRGEQYF. As DNA, the CDR3 is TGTGCCAGCAGCTCTGACAGGGGGCGCGGCGAGCAGTACTTC.

The genes are TRBV6-6 and TRBJ2-7; tentatively, D is TRBD1 or TRBD2 (5 bases each). The CDR3 consists of 14 residues. Trimming shortened V by 6 bases and J by 7 bases, and 19 bases separated the two germline ends. Germline V gene data show CDR1 as MNHNY and CDR2 as SVGAGI (reference sequence). In DNA form, the CDR3 reads TGTGCCAGCAGCCCAATCCGGGACGCTGGAGAGCAGTACTTC. As protein: CASSPIRDAGEQYF.

CDR3 nucleotide sequence: TGCGCCAGCAGTCAGGTACCGGGACAGGGTGTTAAAATCCCTGAAGCTTTCTTT. Its translation is CASSQVPGQGVKIPEAFF. The genes are TRBV23-1 and TRBJ1-1; 9 bases align to TRBD1. TRBV23-1 is placed among ORFs of uncertain function. The CDR3 is 18 residues long. The junction had 17 bases not matched to a gene; V was cut back by 3 bases and J by 6 bases.

J is TRBJ2-7 and V is TRBV20-1; 8 bases match TRBD1. Germline CDR1 is DFQATT and CDR2 is SNEGSKA (reference sequence). J gave up 4 bases and V 1 base, and 6 bases lay outside the gene matches. The CDR3 is made up of 14 amino acids. The DNA for the CDR3 is TGCAGTGCTAGAGGTCAGGGGGCAGGATACGAGCAGTACTTC. It is translated as CSARGQGAGYEQYF.

The gene calls are TRBV2 and TRBJ2-3; 8 positions agree with TRBD2. With 3 bases clipped from V and 0 bases from J, the junction kept 2 bases outside the gene matches. Germline loops: CDR1 SNHLY, CDR2 FYNNEI. The CDR3 totals 15 residues. CDR3 nucleotide sequence: TGTGCCAGCAGTGAGTCTAGCGGGAGCACAGATACGCAGTATTTT. This sequence encodes CASSESSGSTDTQYF.

The CDR3 bases are TGTGCCTGGAGCTTGACAGGGACAGGCTACACCTTC. Protein sequence: CAWSLTGTGYTF. V usage is TRBV30 and J usage is TRBJ1-2; 7 nucleotides align to TRBD1. V lost 3 bases and J lost 8; bases outside the gene matches: 6. The germline CDR1 and CDR2 sequences are GTSNPN and SVGIG (reference sequence). The CDR3 runs to 12 residues.

CDR3 coding DNA: TGTGCCAGTAGTAATTCTGAGGGAGTACCCTACAATGAGCAGTTCTTC. Residues: CASSNSEGVPYNEQFF. The chain recombines TRBV19 with TRBJ2-1; the D gene is possibly TRBD2 (5 bases). V lost 4 bases to trimming and J lost 2 bases, with 15 bases between them. Germline CDR1 is LNHDA and CDR2 is SQIVND (reference sequence). The CDR3 totals 16 residues.

This clonotype was observed a handful of times. V usage is TRBV4-1 and J usage is TRBJ2-7; TRBD1 agrees at 7 bases. V gave up 1 base and J gave up 3 bases; unmatched junction bases: 6. The CDR3 is 15 amino acids. Germline loops: CDR1 MGHRA, CDR2 YSYEKL. CDR3 in amino acids: CASSQASTGYYEQYF. The CDR3 coding sequence is TGCGCCAGCAGCCAAGCTTCGACAGGGTACTACGAGCAGTACTTC.

There are a few counts of this clonotype. The chain links TRBV5-4 to TRBJ2-5; the D gene is possibly TRBD1 (5 bases). Trimming took off 2 bases at V and 5 bases at J, with 10 bases between the two ends. CDR3 size: 13 residues. Per the germline V gene, CDR1 is SGHNT and CDR2 is YYREEE (reference sequence). CDR3 nucleotide sequence: TGTGCCAGCAGCTTTGGGGCAGGGGAGACCCAGTACTTC. Translating it yields CASSFGAGETQYF.

V usage is TRBV20-1 and J usage is TRBJ1-1, with a possible D match to TRBD1 (5 bases). Between the trimmed V and J ends, which lost 6 bases and 7 bases, there was a span of 15 bases. Germline CDR1 is DFQATT and CDR2 is SNEGSKA (reference sequence). This CDR3 comprises 12 residues. The CDR3 reads CSAPIGGFEAFF. The CDR3 DNA is TGCAGTGCCCCCATCGGGGGATTTGAAGCTTTCTTT.

The chain employs TRBV6-1 and TRBJ2-2, with D perhaps TRBD1 or TRBD2 (5 bases each). The CDR3 length is 16 residues. Between the trimmed V and J ends, which lost 8 bases and 5 bases, there was a span of 21 bases. CDR1 and CDR2 (germline): MNHNS, SASEGT. The CDR3 DNA reads TGTGCCAGCCAGCGTGCTCCGGGGACGGGAACCGGGGAGCTGTTTTTT. Encoded protein: CASQRAPGTGTGELFF.

This chain uses TRBV5-1 with TRBJ1-1; D possibly corresponds to TRBD1 (6 bases). The CDR3 runs 15 residues. The V gene lost 0 bases and the J gene lost 4 bases, with 13 bases spanning the gap. The germline V gene encodes CDR1 SGHRS and CDR2 YFSETQ. The CDR3 here is CASSLGSGAVTEAFF. The DNA of the CDR3 is TGCGCCAGCAGCTTGGGTTCGGGGGCCGTCACTGAAGCTTTCTTT.

This chain joins TRBV6-5 and TRBJ2-3; 9 bases fit TRBD2. V shed 4 bases, J shed 5 bases, and the junction held 13 bases outside the gene matches. Germline loops: CDR1 MNHEY, CDR2 SVGAGI. The CDR3 spans 17 residues. DNA for the CDR3: TGTGCCAGCAGTTCATCAAGAGTAGCGGGAGAAAGAGATACGCAGTATTTT. It specifies CASSSSRVAGERDTQYF.

This clonotype came up once. The chain uses TRBV20-1 and TRBJ1-1, with D hard to call. Per germline, CDR1 DFQATT and CDR2 SNEGSKA (reference sequence). The V end lost 1 base, the J end lost 2 bases, and 8 bases lay between the germline ends. This CDR3 contains 13 residues. CDR3 DNA: TGCAGTGCTAGAGTTGCAGTTAACACTGAAGCTTTCTTT. This encodes CSARVAVNTEAFF.

The CDR3 region has the DNA TGTGCCAGCTCACCACCGGGAGATCAGACCCAGTACTTC. Translating it yields CASSPPGDQTQYF. The chain recombines TRBV18 with TRBJ2-5; weak D call: TRBD2 (5 bases). V gave up 0 bases and J gave up 6 bases, with 8 bases separating them. Germline CDR1 KGHSH, CDR2 LQKENI. This CDR3 has 13 amino acids.

The rearrangement joins TRBV6-5 to TRBJ2-1, with D possibly matching TRBD2 (6 bases). The CDR3 has 14 amino acids. Germline V gene sequence: CDR1 MNHEY, CDR2 SVGAGI. The germline V and J ends were trimmed by 5 bases and 10 bases, with 18 bases remaining between them. CDR3 nucleotides: TGTGCCAGCAGTCCCGGGACTCTCCGGGGAGAGCAGTTCTTC. Translation gives CASSPGTLRGEQFF.

This clonotype was seen only a few times. The chain carries TRBV29-1 and TRBJ1-5; D is possibly TRBD1 (6 bases). V lost 4 bases to trimming and J lost 2 bases, with 9 bases between them. The CDR3 has 13 residues. The germline gives CDR1 SQVTM, CDR2 ANQGSEA. CDR3 nucleotides: TGCAGCGTTGCCAGGGGTGGCAATCAGCCCCAGCATTTT. Its protein product is CSVARGGNQPQHF. Drawing the rest from reference TRBV29-1 and TRBJ1-5, the complete variable domain is SAVISQKPSRDICQRGTSLTIQCQVDSQVTMMFWYRQQPGQSLTLIATANQGSEATYESGFVIDKFPISRPNLTFSTLTVSNMSPEDSSIYLCSVARGGNQPQHFGDGTRLSIL.

This sequence joins TRBV2 and TRBJ1-6; D might be TRBD1 (6 bases). This CDR3 has 14 residues. Germline assignment: CDR1 SNHLY and CDR2 FYNNEI. The V and J ends lost 6 bases and 10 bases respectively, with 16 bases between them. CDR3 coding DNA: TGTGCCAGCAGCCGGGAACAGGGAGGCTCACCCCTCCACTTT. Protein: CASSREQGGSPLHF.

The chain is built from TRBV6-5 and TRBJ2-5, with 9 bases that match TRBD2. Germline CDR1 is MNHEY and CDR2 is SVGAGI. V lost 6 bases to trimming and J lost 4 bases; unmatched junction nucleotides: 3. This CDR3 comprises 13 residues. The CDR3 DNA follows: TGTGCCAGCAGACCGACTAGCGGAGAGACCCAGTACTTC. Encoded protein: CASRPTSGETQYF.

The CDR3 sequence is CSVGYRLNTEAFF. DNA of the CDR3: TGCAGCGTGGGGTACAGGCTGAACACTGAAGCTTTCTTT. V and J are TRBV29-1 and TRBJ1-1, with D perhaps matching TRBD1 (5 bases). CDR1 is SQVTM, CDR2 ANQGSEA, per germline. CDR3 length: 13 amino acids. V lost 6 bases and J 0 bases, leaving 11 bases between the germline ends. Combining the CDR3 with reference TRBV29-1 and TRBJ1-1 gives the whole variable domain SAVISQKPSRDICQRGTSLTIQCQVDSQVTMMFWYRQQPGQSLTLIATANQGSEATYESGFVIDKFPISRPNLTFSTLTVSNMSPEDSSIYLCSVGYRLNTEAFFGQGTRLTVV.

This chain joins TRBV9 and TRBJ2-7; 11 nucleotides line up with TRBD1. The CDR3 runs 14 residues. CDR1 is SGDLS, CDR2 YYNGEE, per germline. V gave up 4 bases and J gave up 4 bases; unmatched junction bases: 4. The CDR3 DNA sequence: TGTGCCAGCAGCAGACGGGACAGGGGGTACGAGCAGTACTTC. Translated, it gives CASSRRDRGYEQYF.

J is TRBJ1-2 and V is TRBV5-1; D is perhaps TRBD1 (5 bases). Germline loops: CDR1 SGHRS, CDR2 YFSETQ. The CDR3 is 13 residues long. The V end lost 4 bases, the J end lost 4 bases, and 11 bases lay between the germline ends. This chain's CDR3 is CASSRGEGYGYTF. CDR3 coding DNA: TGCGCCAGCAGCCGAGGGGAAGGCTATGGCTACACCTTC.

The rearrangement joins TRBV10-2 to TRBJ1-2, with D possibly TRBD1 on 5 matching bases. Germline V gives CDR1 WSHSY, CDR2 SAAADI. The CDR3 extends over 13 amino acids. The V and J ends lost 6 bases and 2 bases respectively, with 10 bases between them. CDR3 sequence: CASRLGQNYGYTF. CDR3 coding DNA: TGCGCCAGCAGGTTGGGGCAGAACTATGGCTACACCTTC.

This chain connects TRBV19 to TRBJ2-1; 9 nucleotides align to TRBD2. CDR1 is LNHDA and CDR2 is SQIVND in the germline V gene (reference sequence). CDR3 length: 18 amino acids. J was trimmed by 7 bases and V by 2 bases; bases with no gene match: 15. The CDR3 nucleotides are TGTGCCAGTAGTATAACCGGTAGCGGGAGCCCCGTGGGGAATGAGCAGTTCTTC. It specifies CASSITGSGSPVGNEQFF.

The chain uses TRBV6-2 or TRBV6-3 and TRBJ1-2; 7 bases agree with TRBD1. The V gene end was trimmed by 6 bases and the J gene end by 6 bases; junction bases not matched to a gene: 16. Germline V gene sequence: CDR1 MNHEY, CDR2 SVGEGT. The CDR3 consists of 16 residues. The CDR3 DNA reads TGTGCCAGCAGCCCCGGACAGGCCCGAGGGCCCAATGGCTACACCTTC. It encodes CASSPGQARGPNGYTF.

The rearrangement links TRBV3-1 to TRBJ2-7; the match to TRBD2 covers 10 bases. Looked up from germline, CDR1 is LGHDT and CDR2 is YNNKEL (reference sequence). With V trimmed by 4 bases and J by 4 bases, 7 bases remained unmatched. The CDR3 covers 15 residues. CDR3 sequence reads: CASSPGLAATYEQYF. The CDR3 coding sequence is TGTGCCAGCAGCCCCGGACTAGCGGCCACTTACGAGCAGTACTTC.

The chain combines TRBV9 with TRBJ2-3, with TRBD2 matching over 10 bases. Looked up from germline, CDR1 is SGDLS and CDR2 is YYNGEE. This CDR3 spans 15 amino acids. V lost 4 bases to trimming and J lost 4 bases; unmatched junction nucleotides: 6. The CDR3 is CASSFSGRTSDTQYF. CDR3 in DNA: TGTGCCAGCAGCTTTAGCGGGAGGACATCAGATACGCAGTATTTT.